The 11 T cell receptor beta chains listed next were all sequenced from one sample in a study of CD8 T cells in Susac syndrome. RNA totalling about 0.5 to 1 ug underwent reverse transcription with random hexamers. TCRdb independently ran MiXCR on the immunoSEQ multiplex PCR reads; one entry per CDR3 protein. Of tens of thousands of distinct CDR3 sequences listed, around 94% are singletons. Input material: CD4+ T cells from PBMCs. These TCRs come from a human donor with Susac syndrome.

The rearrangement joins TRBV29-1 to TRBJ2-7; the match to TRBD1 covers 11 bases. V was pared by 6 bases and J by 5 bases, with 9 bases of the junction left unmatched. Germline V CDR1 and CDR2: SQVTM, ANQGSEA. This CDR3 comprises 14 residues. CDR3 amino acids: CSVARGTGGNEQYF. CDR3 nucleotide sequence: TGCAGCGTCGCGAGGGGGACAGGGGGAAACGAGCAGTACTTC.

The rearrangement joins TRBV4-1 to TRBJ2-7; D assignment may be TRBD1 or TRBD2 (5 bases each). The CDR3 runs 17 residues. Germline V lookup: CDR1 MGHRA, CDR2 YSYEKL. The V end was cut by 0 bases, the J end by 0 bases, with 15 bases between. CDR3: CASSQEQFPGSSYEQYF. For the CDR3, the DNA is TGCGCCAGCAGCCAAGAACAGTTTCCAGGGAGCTCCTACGAGCAGTACTTC.

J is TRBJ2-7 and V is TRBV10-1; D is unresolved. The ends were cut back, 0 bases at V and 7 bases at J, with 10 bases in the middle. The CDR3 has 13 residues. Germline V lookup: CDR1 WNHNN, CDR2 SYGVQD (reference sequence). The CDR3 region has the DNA TGCGCCAGCAGTGAGTCGGCGGTAGGGGAGCAGTACTTC. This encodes CASSESAVGEQYF.

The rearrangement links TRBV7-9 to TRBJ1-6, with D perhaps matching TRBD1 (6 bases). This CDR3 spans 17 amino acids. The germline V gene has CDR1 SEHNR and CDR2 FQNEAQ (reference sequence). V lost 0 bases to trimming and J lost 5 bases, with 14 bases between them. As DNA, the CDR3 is TGTGCCAGCAGCTTAGCGATGGGGGGGCAAGATAATTCACCCCTCCACTTT. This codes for CASSLAMGGQDNSPLHF.

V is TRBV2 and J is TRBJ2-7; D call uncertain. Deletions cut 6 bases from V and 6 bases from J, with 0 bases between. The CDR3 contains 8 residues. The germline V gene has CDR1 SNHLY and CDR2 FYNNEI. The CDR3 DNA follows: TGTGCCAGCAGCGAGCAGTACTTC. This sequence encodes CASSEQYF.

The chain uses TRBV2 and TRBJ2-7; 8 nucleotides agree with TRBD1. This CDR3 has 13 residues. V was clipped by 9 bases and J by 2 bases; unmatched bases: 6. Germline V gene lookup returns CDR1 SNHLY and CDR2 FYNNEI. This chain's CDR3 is CASGGTGTYEQYF. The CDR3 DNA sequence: TGTGCCAGTGGGGGGACAGGAACCTACGAGCAGTACTTC.

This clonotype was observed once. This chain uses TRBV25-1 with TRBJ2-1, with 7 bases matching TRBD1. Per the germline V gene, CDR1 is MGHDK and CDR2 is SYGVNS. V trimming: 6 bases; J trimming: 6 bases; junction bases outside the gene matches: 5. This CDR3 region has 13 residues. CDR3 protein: CASRETGLNEQFF. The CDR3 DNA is TGTGCCAGCAGAGAGACAGGGCTCAATGAGCAGTTCTTC.

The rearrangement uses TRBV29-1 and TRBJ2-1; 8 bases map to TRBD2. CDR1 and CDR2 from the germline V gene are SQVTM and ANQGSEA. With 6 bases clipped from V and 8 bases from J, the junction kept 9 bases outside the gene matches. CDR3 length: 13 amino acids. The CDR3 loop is CSVPGLGVHEQFF. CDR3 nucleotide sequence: TGCAGCGTCCCGGGACTAGGGGTCCATGAGCAGTTCTTC.

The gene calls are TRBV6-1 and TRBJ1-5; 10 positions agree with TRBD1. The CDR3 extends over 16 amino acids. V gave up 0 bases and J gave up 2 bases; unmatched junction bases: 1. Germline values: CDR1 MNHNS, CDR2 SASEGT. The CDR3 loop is CASSEAGTGGNQPQHF. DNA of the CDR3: TGTGCCAGCAGTGAAGCCGGGACAGGGGGCAATCAGCCCCAGCATTTT.

The CDR3 here is CASSLPTGVYEQYF. CDR3 nucleotides: TGTGCCAGCAGCCTGCCGACAGGGGTGTACGAGCAGTACTTC. The chain carries TRBV7-2 and TRBJ2-7, with 8 bases lining up with TRBD1. V lost 5 bases to trimming and J lost 4 bases; unmatched junction nucleotides: 7. From germline, CDR1 is SGHTA and CDR2 FQGNSA. This CDR3 is built from 14 residues.

CDR3 sequence (DNA): TGTGCCAGCAGCTGGGGCCCGGGACAGGGGGATCTGAATGAGCAGTTCTTC. It codes for CASSWGPGQGDLNEQFF. The chain links TRBV11-1 to TRBJ2-1; 11 nucleotides line up with TRBD1. The CDR3 has 17 residues. V lost 4 bases and J lost 7; bases outside the gene matches: 12. Germline V gives CDR1 SGHAT, CDR2 FQDESV (reference sequence).